The T cell receptor beta chain under discussion was sequenced for a study of cytomegalovirus exposure and HLA in healthy donors. Sequenced by immunoSEQ multiplex PCR; TCRdb stores in-frame clones only, minus some. The table lists around 150,000 clones, 85% to 90% of them singletons. Germline loops: CDR1 SEHNR, CDR2 FQNEAQ (reference sequence). There are 15 residues in the CDR3. With 3 bases removed from V and 0 bases from J, the gap between germline ends came to 10 bases. This TCR came from a young woman in good health and CMV-seronegative. Sequencing input: PBMCs. The rearrangement links TRBV7-9 to TRBJ2-3, with a tentative D call TRBD2 (6 bases). As DNA, the CDR3 is TGTGCCAGCAGCTTTGCGGGATCTAGCACAGATACGCAGTATTTT. Amino acid sequence: CASSFAGSSTDTQYF.